What follows are 30 T cell receptor beta chains derived from one specimen sequenced in a study of OX40 agonist ivuxolimab in advanced cancers. TCRdb's table, derived via immunoSEQ multiplex PCR, lists solely in-frame clones and lacks some. Of about 65,000 clones in the sample, approximately 89% are singletons; the top ten hold about 1%. The sequencing here drew on CD4+ or CD8+ T cells sorted from blood, taken in a trial of the OX40 agonist ivuxolimab. These receptors all stem from an adult with an advanced solid tumor such as melanoma, head and neck, liver or kidney cancer.

This clone has just a few counts. This rearrangement joins TRBV7-2 to TRBJ2-2, with D maybe TRBD1 (6 bases). Germline CDR1 is SGHTA and CDR2 is FQGNSA. The CDR3 is made up of 17 amino acids. V was trimmed by 1 base and J by 4 bases, leaving 16 bases between them. As DNA, the CDR3 is TGTGCCAGCAGCTTAGTCCCCCAGGGGACCTTCACCGGGGAGCTGTTTTTT. It translates to CASSLVPQGTFTGELFF.

The chain links TRBV12-5 to TRBJ2-7; no clear D gene. Germline CDR1 reads LGHNT; CDR2 reads FRNRAP. This CDR3 has 12 residues. V was shortened by 5 bases and J by 7 bases, with 12 bases between the two germline ends. The chain's CDR3 is CASGPGPGEQYF. The CDR3 DNA follows: TGTGCTAGTGGTCCCGGACCGGGTGAGCAGTACTTC.

This clone was detected once. J is TRBJ2-7 and V is TRBV7-2, with 7 bases lining up with TRBD2. The trim removed 1 base at V and 0 bases at J, leaving 6 bases unmatched. Germline V gives CDR1 SGHTA, CDR2 FQGNSA. The CDR3 contains 16 residues. CDR3 amino acids: CASSLDWAGVSYEQYF. The DNA of the CDR3 is TGTGCCAGCAGCTTAGATTGGGCGGGGGTCTCCTACGAGCAGTACTTC.

The chain couples TRBV30 to TRBJ2-1, with D perhaps matching TRBD1 (6 bases). V gave up 2 bases and J gave up 9 bases, with 8 bases separating them. Looked up from germline, CDR1 is GTSNPN and CDR2 is SVGIG (reference sequence). The CDR3 totals 11 residues. The CDR3 DNA reads as TGTGCCTGGAGTAGGGGGTTTGAGCAGTTCTTC. Amino acids: CAWSRGFEQFF.

This clone was detected only a few times. The genes are TRBV19 and TRBJ2-2; 9 bases map to TRBD1. CDR1 is LNHDA and CDR2 is SQIVND in the germline V gene (reference sequence). Trimming at V came to 4 bases and at J to 7 bases, leaving 7 bases not matched to a gene. This CDR3 region has 15 residues. The CDR3 loop reads CASSKRQGVHGELFF. CDR3 DNA: TGTGCCAGTAGTAAAAGACAGGGGGTCCACGGGGAGCTGTTTTTT.

The chain is built from TRBV7-2 and TRBJ1-6; D not resolved. CDR1 and CDR2 (germline): SGHTA, FQGNSA. The CDR3 has 18 residues. V was shortened by 2 bases and J by 0 bases, with 14 bases between the two germline ends. The CDR3 loop is CASSLTVPGGSYNSPLHF. The CDR3 nucleotides are TGTGCCAGCAGCTTAACTGTTCCAGGCGGCTCCTATAATTCACCCCTCCACTTT.

The rearrangement uses TRBV2 and TRBJ2-2; 13 bases match TRBD2. The length of the CDR3 is 15 residues. Germline trimming cut 6 bases from V and 5 bases from J; bases unmatched to any gene: 3. CDR1 and CDR2 from the germline V gene are SNHLY and FYNNEI. As DNA, the CDR3 is TGTGCCAGCAGGGAGACTAGCGGGGGGACCGGGGAGCTGTTTTTT. Protein: CASRETSGGTGELFF.

This sequence joins TRBV2 and TRBJ2-5, with 13 nucleotides matching TRBD2. Looked up from germline, CDR1 is SNHLY and CDR2 is FYNNEI. This CDR3 has 16 amino acids. Losses at the gene ends were 6 bases for V and 5 bases for J; bases not matched to a gene: 9. The CDR3: CASSELAGGLGETQYF. CDR3 sequence (DNA): TGTGCCAGCAGCGAACTAGCGGGGGGGCTTGGCGAGACCCAGTACTTC.

The chain recombines TRBV19 with TRBJ2-2; no firm D call. The CDR3 sequence is 15 residues long. V was shortened by 3 bases and J by 1 base, with 9 bases between the two germline ends. The germline V gene encodes CDR1 LNHDA and CDR2 SQIVND (reference sequence). The CDR3 is CASSIPGKNTGELFF. CDR3 coding DNA: TGTGCCAGTAGTATTCCAGGCAAGAACACCGGGGAGCTGTTTTTT. Full variable domain (rest looked up from reference TRBV19 and TRBJ2-2): DGGITQSPKYLFRKEGQNVTLSCEQNLNHDAMYWYRQDPGQGLRLIYYSQIVNDFQKGDIAEGYSVSREKKESFPLTVTSAQKNPTAFYLCASSIPGKNTGELFFGEGSRLTVL.

V usage is TRBV27 and J usage is TRBJ2-7; D is ambiguous. The germline V gene encodes CDR1 MNHEY and CDR2 SMNVEV (reference sequence). This CDR3 region has 14 residues. The V end lost 2 bases, the J end lost 0 bases, and 8 bases lay between the germline ends. The CDR3: CASSLQGFSYEQYF. The CDR3 nucleotides are TGTGCCAGCAGTTTACAAGGGTTCTCCTACGAGCAGTACTTC.

The chain carries TRBV6-5 and TRBJ2-2; tentative D call: TRBD2 (5 bases). Germline CDR1 reads MNHEY; CDR2 reads SVGAGI. This CDR3 has 14 amino acids. Trimming shortened V by 7 bases and J by 5 bases, and 14 bases separated the two germline ends. The chain's CDR3 is CASKGTRRTGELFF. The CDR3 region has the DNA TGTGCCAGCAAGGGAACTAGGAGGACCGGGGAGCTGTTTTTT.

The rearrangement joins TRBV5-1 to TRBJ2-7; weak D call: TRBD2 (5 bases). The CDR3 extends over 13 amino acids. The ends were cut back, 4 bases at V and 1 base at J, with 9 bases in the middle. From germline, CDR1 is SGHRS and CDR2 YFSETQ. CDR3 region: CASSNGVSYEQYF. The CDR3 DNA reads TGCGCCAGCAGCAACGGGGTTTCCTACGAGCAGTACTTC. Full variable domain (rest looked up from reference TRBV5-1 and TRBJ2-7): KAGVTQTPRYLIKTRGQQVTLSCSPISGHRSVSWYQQTPGQGLQFLFEYFSETQRNKGNFPGRFSGRQFSNSRSEMNVSTLELGDSALYLCASSNGVSYEQYFGPGTRLTVT.

This chain connects TRBV11-2 to TRBJ2-3; 7 positions agree with TRBD2. In germline, CDR1 is SGHAT, CDR2 FQNNGV. The CDR3 spans 14 residues. Trimming at V came to 5 bases and at J to 3 bases, leaving 5 bases not matched to a gene. This CDR3 is CASSATSITDTQYF. The CDR3 DNA follows: TGTGCCAGCAGCGCGACTAGCATAACAGATACGCAGTATTTT.

The rearrangement uses TRBV4-1 and TRBJ1-1; perhaps TRBD1 as D (5 bases). CDR1 is MGHRA and CDR2 is YSYEKL in the germline V gene. This CDR3 contains 14 residues. V lost 0 bases and J 2 bases, leaving 7 bases between the germline ends. The CDR3 protein is CASSQETVNTEAFF. CDR3 DNA: TGCGCCAGCAGCCAAGAGACAGTCAACACTGAAGCTTTCTTT.

The chain is built from TRBV5-6 and TRBJ1-1, with 9 bases identical to TRBD1. This CDR3 is built from 17 residues. V was pared by 4 bases and J by 3 bases, with 13 bases of the junction left unmatched. CDR1 and CDR2 from the germline V gene are SGHDT and YYEEEE. CDR3 in amino acids: CASSPSPGQGVYTEAFF. In nucleotides, the CDR3 is TGTGCCAGCAGCCCCAGTCCGGGACAGGGAGTTTACACTGAAGCTTTCTTT.

V is TRBV6-1 and J is TRBJ2-7; D unclear. V was pared by 7 bases and J by 3 bases, with 7 bases between. Germline V gives CDR1 MNHNS, CDR2 SASEGT. The CDR3 has 11 residues. The CDR3 spells CASNNGYEQYF. Here the CDR3 DNA reads TGTGCCAGCAATAACGGCTACGAGCAGTACTTC.

This chain connects TRBV5-1 to TRBJ2-7; TRBD1 agrees at 8 bases. The CDR3 is 14 residues long. The junction had 5 bases not matched to a gene; V was cut back by 3 bases and J by 3 bases. Germline V CDR1 and CDR2: SGHRS, YFSETQ. CDR3 protein: CASSSDRGSYEQYF. CDR3 sequence (DNA): TGCGCCAGCAGCTCCGACAGGGGCAGCTACGAGCAGTACTTC.

The chain employs TRBV5-6 and TRBJ1-1; 9 bases line up with TRBD1. The junction had 6 bases not matched to a gene; V was cut back by 1 base and J by 5 bases. Germline assignment: CDR1 SGHDT and CDR2 YYEEEE. This CDR3 region has 15 residues. CDR3 in DNA: TGTGCCAGCAGCTTGCCACAGGGGGCCGGGACTGAAGCTTTCTTT. Translating gives CASSLPQGAGTEAFF.

This chain links TRBV5-4 with TRBJ1-6, with 12 bases aligning to TRBD1. This CDR3 comprises 18 residues. CDR1 SGHNT and CDR2 YYREEE come from the germline V gene (reference sequence). With V trimmed by 4 bases and J by 10 bases, 15 bases remained unmatched. For the CDR3, the DNA is TGTGCCAGCAGCCCCGGGACAGGGGGCCCCGGGGGGGGGTCACCCCTCCACTTT. Protein: CASSPGTGGPGGGSPLHF.

The chain uses TRBV2 and TRBJ1-1; D might be TRBD1 (5 bases). The germline V and J ends were trimmed by 1 base and 0 bases, with 6 bases remaining between them. This CDR3 has 14 amino acids. CDR1 and CDR2 (germline): SNHLY, FYNNEI. CDR3 loop: CASSEGGMNTEAFF. CDR3 nucleotide sequence: TGTGCCAGCAGTGAAGGGGGGATGAACACTGAAGCTTTCTTT.

This chain joins TRBV5-1 and TRBJ2-3; perhaps TRBD1 as D (6 bases). Trimming removed 2 bases at V and 4 bases at J, with 14 bases between. Germline lookup yields CDR1 SGHRS and CDR2 YFSETQ. The CDR3 consists of 15 residues. CDR3 nucleotide sequence: TGCGCCAGCAGCTTAGGACAGCCGAGATCAGATACGCAGTATTTT. The encoded protein is CASSLGQPRSDTQYF.

V and J are TRBV30 and TRBJ2-4, with 9 nucleotides matching TRBD1. Germline lookup yields CDR1 GTSNPN and CDR2 SVGIG (reference sequence). The CDR3 has 13 residues. The junction had 5 bases not matched to a gene; V was cut back by 2 bases and J by 9 bases. The CDR3 sequence: CAWSYNRGLIQYF. The CDR3 DNA is TGTGCCTGGAGTTATAACAGGGGGCTCATTCAGTACTTC.

The chain is built from TRBV2 and TRBJ1-3, with a tentative D call TRBD1 (6 bases). The germline gives CDR1 SNHLY, CDR2 FYNNEI. The CDR3 consists of 16 residues. The V gene lost 6 bases and the J gene lost 0 bases, with 15 bases spanning the gap. The CDR3 DNA sequence: TGTGCCAGCAGGATGGGGACATCAAACTCTGGAAACACCATATATTTT. Protein sequence: CASRMGTSNSGNTIYF.

This clone was counted only a few times. The chain recombines TRBV2 with TRBJ1-5, with 7 nucleotides matching TRBD1. Germline assignment: CDR1 SNHLY and CDR2 FYNNEI. Germline trimming cut 6 bases from V and 1 base from J; bases unmatched to any gene: 0. The CDR3 extends over 13 amino acids. The CDR3 is CASRGQSNQPQHF. The CDR3 DNA reads TGTGCCAGCAGGGGACAGAGCAATCAGCCCCAGCATTTT.

The chain employs TRBV10-3 and TRBJ2-7; D is undetermined. Germline CDR1 and CDR2: ENHRY and SYGVKD. V dropped 0 bases and J dropped 3 bases, with 9 bases sitting between them. The CDR3 sequence is 14 residues long. As DNA, the CDR3 is TGTGCCATCAGTGAGTCGGTAAATTACTACGAGCAGTACTTC. It encodes CAISESVNYYEQYF.

This chain connects TRBV11-2 to TRBJ1-1; D gene unclear. The V gene's germline CDR1 is SGHAT and CDR2 FQNNGV. Trimming removed 2 bases from V and 7 bases from J, with 8 bases in between. The CDR3 loop spans 12 amino acids. The CDR3 coding sequence is TGTGCCAGCAGCTTAATTTACAGTGAAGCTTTCTTT. Its translation: CASSLIYSEAFF.

The chain joins TRBV18 to TRBJ2-7, with 8 nucleotides matching TRBD1. In germline, CDR1 is KGHSH, CDR2 LQKENI. The length of the CDR3 is 16 residues. V trimming: 6 bases; J trimming: 0 bases; junction bases outside the gene matches: 10. The CDR3 loop is CASSPETGAVSYEQYF. The CDR3 bases are TGTGCCAGCTCGCCAGAGACAGGGGCCGTCTCCTACGAGCAGTACTTC.

CDR3 region: CASGFGGSTDTQYF. Here the CDR3 DNA reads TGCGCCAGCGGGTTTGGCGGGAGCACAGATACGCAGTATTTT. This chain links TRBV5-1 with TRBJ2-3; tentative D call: TRBD2 (5 bases). V was clipped by 7 bases and J by 0 bases, with 12 bases between them. CDR3 size: 14 residues. The germline V gene has CDR1 SGHRS and CDR2 YFSETQ. Combining the CDR3 with reference TRBV5-1 and TRBJ2-3 gives the whole variable domain KAGVTQTPRYLIKTRGQQVTLSCSPISGHRSVSWYQQTPGQGLQFLFEYFSETQRNKGNFPGRFSGRQFSNSRSEMNVSTLELGDSALYLCASGFGGSTDTQYFGPGTRLTVL.

CDR3 protein: CASSYHQETQYF. CDR3 in DNA: TGTGCCAGCAGTTACCACCAAGAGACCCAGTACTTC. The chain carries TRBV6-6 and TRBJ2-5; D not resolved. Germline V gene sequence: CDR1 MNHNY, CDR2 SVGAGI (reference sequence). CDR3 length: 12 residues. The V end was cut by 2 bases, the J end by 0 bases, with 1 base between.

This chain connects TRBV19 to TRBJ2-5, with 10 positions matching TRBD1. CDR3 length equals 16 residues. Germline-derived CDR1 and CDR2 are LNHDA and SQIVND (reference sequence). J lost 5 bases, V lost 1 base, and 7 bases had no gene match. CDR3 protein: CASSIGTGTGVETQYF. CDR3 DNA: TGTGCCAGTAGTATAGGAACCGGGACAGGGGTTGAGACCCAGTACTTC. The whole variable domain, filled in from reference TRBV19 and TRBJ2-5, reads DGGITQSPKYLFRKEGQNVTLSCEQNLNHDAMYWYRQDPGQGLRLIYYSQIVNDFQKGDIAEGYSVSREKKESFPLTVTSAQKNPTAFYLCASSIGTGTGVETQYFGPGTRLLVL.